The rows below give T cell receptor beta chains drawn from one sample of a study of CD8+ T cells in alopecia areata. Profiled with immunoSEQ multiplex PCR; TCRdb holds only in-frame clones, not every one. The data show 150,000 to 250,000 clones, 58% seen once. The starting material was CD4+ T cells sorted from blood, obtained at week 24, from a patient treated with tofacitinib. These TCRs come from a human donor with alopecia areata. The CDR3 runs from the conserved cysteine through the conserved F or W. A D gene is named only where the DNA matches it firmly. Size values are once, few and many counts, or a class for expanded clones, and some rows have none.

J gene,V gene,D gene,clone size,CDR3 protein,CDR3 DNA
TRBJ2-2,TRBV7-3,TRBD2,-,CASSSGLARNTGELFF,TGTGCCAGCAGCTCGGGACTAGCGAGGAACACCGGGGAGCTGTTTTTT
TRBJ2-2,TRBV9,-,-,CASSVDPGRRDGELFF,TGTGCCAGCAGCGTAGACCCAGGGAGGCGTGACGGGGAGCTGTTTTTT
TRBJ2-5,TRBV7-9,-,-,CASSSGPNQETQYF,TGTGCCAGCAGCTCGGGACCAAATCAAGAGACCCAGTACTTC
TRBJ2-7,TRBV19,-,few,CASSISRVDEQYF,TGTGCCAGTAGTATATCCAGGGTGGACGAGCAGTACTTC
TRBJ2-5,TRBV5-4,-,-,CASSLPGPGGETQYF,TGTGCCAGCAGCTTGCCGGGCCCAGGGGGGGAGACCCAGTACTTC
TRBJ1-1,TRBV7-2,-,few,CASSVLGRTEAFF,TGTGCCAGCAGCGTTCTGGGGCGGACTGAAGCTTTCTTT
TRBJ2-7,TRBV27,TRBD1,-,CASSLGTGGSEQYF,TGTGCCAGCAGTTTAGGGACAGGGGGCTCCGAGCAGTACTTC
TRBJ2-7,TRBV5-4,-,once,CASSTGTRLANEQYF,TGTGCCAGCAGCACTGGGACACGCCTAGCCAACGAGCAGTACTTC
TRBJ2-5,TRBV4-2,TRBD2,few,CASSHRAGIQETQYF,TGTGCCAGCAGCCACCGAGCGGGGATACAAGAGACCCAGTACTTC
TRBJ1-2,TRBV29-1,-,-,CSVDRATRGYGYTF,TGCAGCGTTGACCGGGCTACAAGGGGCTATGGCTACACCTTC
TRBJ1-5,TRBV29-1,TRBD1,-,CSVPKGTGLQRNQPQHF,TGCAGCGTTCCCAAAGGGACAGGCCTGCAACGCAATCAGCCCCAGCATTTT
TRBJ2-3,TRBV25-1,-,-,CASSLALGTDTQYF,TGTGCCAGCAGTCTAGCGCTAGGCACAGATACGCAGTATTTT
TRBJ1-1,TRBV7-9,TRBD1,-,CLGQGASPRMNTEAFF,TGCTTAGGGCAGGGGGCCTCCCCCAGGATGAACACTGAAGCTTTCTTT
TRBJ2-7,TRBV2,TRBD2,-,CASSGTRPAADF,TGTGCCAGCAGTGGGACTAGGCCTGCCGCAGACTTC
TRBJ2-5,TRBV7-8,-,-,CASSLAGGPEETQYF,TGTGCCAGCAGCTTAGCGGGGGGGCCAGAAGAGACCCAGTACTTC
TRBJ1-5,TRBV18,-,few,CASSPAGNQPQHF,TGTGCCAGCTCACCAGCGGGTAATCAGCCCCAGCATTTT
TRBJ2-2,TRBV7-2,-,-,CASSRDRTGELFF,TGTGCCAGCAGCCGCGACAGAACCGGGGAGCTGTTTTTT
TRBJ2-6,TRBV2,-,-,CASMGGPPGANVLTF,TGTGCCAGCATGGGGGGACCTCCCGGGGCCAACGTCCTGACTTTC
TRBJ1-1,TRBV29-1,-,-,CSVASGQNTEAFF,TGCAGCGTTGCTTCTGGACAAAACACTGAAGCTTTCTTT
TRBJ2-7,TRBV7-9,-,-,CANSPINYEQYF,TGTGCCAACAGCCCAATTAACTACGAGCAGTACTTC
TRBJ1-1,TRBV5-4,-,-,CASSFHPTTEAFF,TGTGCCAGCAGCTTTCATCCGACCACTGAAGCTTTCTTT
TRBJ2-7,TRBV5-1,-,-,CASSLDAGTIYEQYF,TGCGCCAGCAGCTTGGACGCCGGGACAATCTACGAGCAGTACTTC
TRBJ2-3,TRBV5-6,-,-,CASSLGSTDTQYF,TGTGCCAGCAGCTTGGGGAGCACAGATACGCAGTATTTT
TRBJ2-3,TRBV27,-,-,CASSSKGYLDTQYF,TGTGCCAGCAGTTCAAAGGGCTATTTAGATACGCAGTATTTT
TRBJ2-7,TRBV5-4,TRBD1,-,CASSPGQGDYEQYF,TGTGCCAGCAGCCCGGGACAGGGGGACTACGAGCAGTACTTC
TRBJ2-1,TRBV29-1,TRBD2,-,CSVRPGLGSDEQFF,TGCAGCGTTAGACCGGGACTAGGGAGTGATGAGCAGTTCTTC
TRBJ1-2,TRBV25-1,-,-,CASSQTDNYGYTF,TGTGCCAGCAGCCAGACAGATAACTATGGCTACACCTTC
TRBJ1-2,TRBV30,-,few,CAWSVRALYGYTF,TGTGCCTGGAGTGTACGGGCACTTTATGGCTACACCTTC
TRBJ2-3,TRBV29-1,-,few,CSVVNSGSTDTQYF,TGCAGCGTTGTGAATAGCGGAAGCACAGATACGCAGTATTTT
TRBJ1-5,TRBV7-8,TRBD1,-,CASSRDRGRMSNQPQHF,TGTGCCAGCAGCCGCGACAGGGGGCGAATGAGCAATCAGCCCCAGCATTTT
TRBJ2-7,TRBV25-1,TRBD1,once,CASSVRDRAGGYEQYF,TGTGCCAGCAGTGTCCGGGACAGGGCCGGCGGGTACGAGCAGTACTTC
TRBJ2-5,TRBV2,-,-,CASSELRKTQYF,TGTGCCAGCAGTGAACTAAGGAAGACCCAGTACTTC
TRBJ1-1,TRBV19,-,-,CASSPTATNTEAFF,TGTGCCAGTAGCCCGACAGCGACGAACACTGAAGCTTTCTTT
TRBJ2-1,TRBV7-9,TRBD2,-,CASSPRLAGGDEQFF,TGTGCCAGCAGCCCCCGACTAGCGGGAGGCGATGAGCAGTTCTTC
TRBJ2-5,TRBV4-3,-,-,CASSQGSGQETQYF,TGCGCCAGCAGCCAGGGGAGCGGGCAAGAGACCCAGTACTTC
TRBJ1-2,TRBV7-2,TRBD1,few,CASSLAGQPYGYTF,TGTGCCAGCAGCTTAGCGGGACAGCCCTATGGCTACACCTTC
TRBJ1-1,TRBV29-1,-,-,CSVARGPNTEAFF,TGCAGCGTTGCCCGGGGCCCGAACACTGAAGCTTTCTTT
TRBJ1-1,TRBV7-9,TRBD1,-,CATLGQGNTEAFF,TGTGCCACCCTGGGACAGGGGAACACTGAAGCTTTCTTT
TRBJ1-2,TRBV29-1,-,-,CSVDGGNNYGYTF,TGCAGCGTTGATGGGGGGAATAACTATGGCTACACCTTC
TRBJ2-6,TRBV18,-,-,CASSPGGRTGANVLTF,TGTGCCAGCTCACCAGGGGGCCGGACAGGGGCCAACGTCCTGACTTTC
TRBJ2-7,TRBV15,-,-,CATSRDQTGSSYEQYF,TGTGCCACCAGCAGAGATCAGACGGGGTCCTCCTACGAGCAGTACTTC
TRBJ2-2,TRBV6-6,-,-,CASSYSPTTYGELFF,TGTGCCAGCAGTTACTCTCCTACTACCTACGGGGAGCTGTTTTTT
TRBJ2-3,TRBV6-6,TRBD1,-,CASSTRGPDTQYF,TGTGCCAGCAGTACTAGGGGGCCAGATACGCAGTATTTT
TRBJ1-2,TRBV7-9,-,-,CASSLRSGDGYTF,TGTGCCAGCAGCTTAAGGTCAGGGGATGGCTACACCTTC
TRBJ2-5,TRBV6-6,-,-,CASSYFSEGLAQYF,TGTGCCAGCAGTTACTTCTCCGAGGGGTTGGCCCAGTACTTC
TRBJ2-7,TRBV5-1,-,-,CASSLGGGAAYEQYF,TGCGCCAGCAGCTTGGGTGGCGGGGCCGCCTACGAGCAGTACTTC
TRBJ2-1,TRBV15,TRBD2,-,CATSRDQMLAGVSNEQFF,TGTGCCACCAGCAGAGATCAGATGCTAGCGGGAGTAAGCAATGAGCAGTTCTTC
TRBJ2-1,TRBV7-9,-,-,CASSSPGYNEQFF,TGTGCCAGCAGCTCCCCGGGATACAATGAGCAGTTCTTC
TRBJ1-4,TRBV27,-,-,CASSFSYSGEKLFF,TGTGCCAGCAGTTTTTCATATAGTGGTGAAAAACTGTTTTTT
TRBJ2-7,TRBV5-4,TRBD2,-,CASSWSGGPSYEQYF,TGTGCCAGCAGCTGGAGCGGGGGGCCTTCCTACGAGCAGTACTTC
TRBJ2-2,TRBV9,TRBD1,once,CASSVGQGAGTGELFF,TGTGCCAGCAGCGTAGGACAGGGGGCCGGCACCGGGGAGCTGTTTTTT
TRBJ2-3,TRBV6-1,-,-,CASSVPRATDTQYF,TGTGCCAGCAGTGTCCCACGGGCCACAGATACGCAGTATTTT
TRBJ1-1,TRBV4-3,-,-,CASSRDLQGNTEAFF,TGCGCCAGCAGCCGAGACTTACAGGGGAACACTGAAGCTTTCTTT
TRBJ2-5,TRBV9,TRBD2,-,CASSVTGGPETQYF,TGTGCCAGCAGCGTTACGGGGGGGCCAGAGACCCAGTACTTC